Below, 28 T cell receptor delta chains from the same sample are listed, as sequenced in a study of delta chains in infants with herpesvirus infections. TCR cDNA was made from PBMC RNA with gamma- and delta-chain-specific primers. TCRdb re-identified clones in the RT-PCR reads via CATT. The table has about 330 delta-chain clones, 15% to 20% seen once; the top ten hold over 25%. The sample here was peripheral blood, taken at time point 2 of longitudinal follow-up. These receptor sequences come from a human donor who was a Ugandan infant, either HIV-exposed or HIV-unexposed (not recorded which).

As for this clone: A far more abundant clone sits one base away, making this likely a read error. The chain employs TRDV2 and TRDJ1, with 12 bases identical to TRDD3. The J gene comes from matching the DNA to germline here; TCRdb lacks it. Per germline, CDR1 GEAIGNYY and CDR2 EKD. Trimming cost V 3 bases and J 9 bases; bases outside gene matches: 13. The CDR3 consists of 16 residues. CDR3 sequence (DNA): TGTGCCTGTGACGTCCTGGGGGATACGCATACAGCACAACTCATCTTT. It encodes CACDVLGDTHTAQLIF.

This clone was seen more than once but under ten times. This probably arose from a read error, given a far larger clone one base away. V gene TRDV1 combines with J gene TRDJ1; TRDD3 is a possible D gene (6 bases). The CDR3 runs to 16 residues. Germline CDR1 and CDR2: TSWWSYY and QGS. DNA for the CDR3: TGTGCTCTTGGGGTTAGTACTGGGCCTTACACCAATAAACTCATCTTT. Its protein is CALGVSTGPYTNKLIF.

This chain links TRDV2 with TRDJ1; 8 bases match TRDD3. No J gene was available from TCRdb, and it was assigned here by a germline match of the DNA. V shed 1 base and J 3 bases; nucleotides not matched to a gene: 6. The CDR3 is 15 amino acids. Germline V gives CDR1 GEAIGNYY, CDR2 EKD. CDR3 nucleotide sequence: TGTGCCTGTGACACTGAGGGATACGAAGCCGATAAACTCATCTTT. It translates to CACDTEGYEADKLIF.

With respect to this clone: A single base is all that separates this from a far larger clone, so a read error is likely. Here the CDR3 reads CACDRLGDDDKLIF. The CDR3, as DNA: TGTGCCTGTGACAGGCTGGGGGATGACGATAAACTCATCTTT. The chain joins TRDV2 to TRDJ1, with TRDD3 identical over 9 bases. The J gene was not available in TCRdb and was assigned here by matching the DNA to germline segments. J was trimmed by 4 bases and V by 2 bases; bases with no gene match: 4. Germline V CDR1 and CDR2: GEAIGNYY, EKD. This CDR3 is built from 14 residues.

Regarding this clone: A read error may explain this, as a much larger clone is one base away. CDR3 DNA sequence: TGTGCCTGTGACGGCTTGGGGGATAAGAACGATAAACTCATCTTT. It encodes CACDGLGDKNDKLIF. V gene TRDV2 combines with J gene TRDJ1; 9 bases are a match to TRDD3. The germline V gene has CDR1 GEAIGNYY and CDR2 EKD. The length of the CDR3 is 15 residues. With 3 bases clipped from V and 4 bases from J, the junction kept 8 bases outside the gene matches.

Points on this clone: A far larger clone is one nucleotide away, so this likely arose from a read error. The rearrangement uses TRDV2 and TRDJ1; TRDD3 is a possible D gene (5 bases). TCRdb offers no J gene call, so here the DNA was matched to germline to obtain one. V shed 1 base and J shed 2 bases, with 22 bases lying between them. Looked up from germline, CDR1 is GEAIGNYY and CDR2 is EKD. This CDR3 is built from 18 residues. CDR3 nucleotide sequence: TGTGCCTGTGACACAAGGGGACTCGCGAACCACAAAACCGATAAACTCATCTTT. Translation gives CACDTRGLANHKTDKLIF.

As concerns this clone: A read error is likely here: a far larger clone is one base away. The same CDR3 also results from other DNA sequences found in this sample. The chain joins TRDV1 to TRDJ1, with TRDD3 as a possible D gene (6 bases). The CDR3 contains 12 residues. Deletions cut 2 bases from V and 7 bases from J, with 8 bases between. From germline, CDR1 is TSWWSYY and CDR2 QGS. CDR3 sequence: CALGEIWGKLIF. The CDR3 region has the DNA TGTGCTCTTGGGGAAATCTGGGGTAAACTCATCTTT.

This clone is deemed hyperexpanded (1% or more). Other nucleotide sequences in the sample specify the same CDR3. The rearrangement uses TRDV1 and TRDJ1; the match to TRDD3 covers 11 bases. The CDR3 totals 19 residues. The V segment lost 0 bases and the J segment 2 bases; nucleotides outside the gene matches: 11. The germline gives CDR1 TSWWSYY, CDR2 QGS. The CDR3 DNA is TGTGCTCTTGGGGAACTCGTCGCCTGGGGGATACCACGGACCGATAAACTCATCTTT. Translating gives CALGELVAWGIPRTDKLIF.

The sample holds a few counts of this clone. This sequence is one base from a far larger clone and is likely a read error. J is TRDJ1 and V is TRDV1; the match to TRDD3 covers 13 bases. This CDR3 is built from 18 residues. CDR1 is TSWWSYY and CDR2 is QGS in the germline V gene. J lost 0 bases, V lost 4 bases, and 8 bases had no gene match. The CDR3 coding sequence is TGTGCTCTTGGGGCCACATTACTGGGGGATACGTACACCGATAAACTCATCTTT. This sequence encodes CALGATLLGDTYTDKLIF.

By share of the sample, this clone is large. This chain's CDR3 is CALGECRGPYNKLIF. The CDR3, as DNA: TGTGCTCTTGGGGAATGTAGGGGACCATACAATAAACTCATCTTT. This chain joins TRDV1 and TRDJ1; TRDD3 might be the D (5 bases). The V end was cut by 2 bases, the J end by 6 bases, with 16 bases between. Germline V lookup: CDR1 TSWWSYY, CDR2 QGS. CDR3 length: 15 residues.

This clone appeared a few times. The chain combines TRDV2 with TRDJ1; D unclear. The germline gives CDR1 GEAIGNYY, CDR2 EKD. There are 10 residues in the CDR3. V was trimmed by 0 bases and J by 5 bases, leaving 0 bases between them. The CDR3 is CACDTDKLIF. The CDR3 bases are TGTGCCTGTGACACCGATAAACTCATCTTT.

This clone occurred a few times. A far larger clone is one base from this, pointing to a likely read error. The chain is built from TRDV1 and TRDJ1; 8 bases align to TRDD3. Losses at the gene ends were 5 bases for V and 0 bases for J; bases not matched to a gene: 14. Germline V CDR1 and CDR2: TSWWSYY, QGS. The CDR3 covers 18 residues. The CDR3 nucleotides are TGTGCTCTTGGGCTACCAGTGGACTGGGGGGACCACACCGATAAACTCATCTTT. This codes for CALGLPVDWGDHTDKLIF.

This clone is classed as large. This chain links TRDV2 with TRDJ2, with 9 bases aligning to TRDD3. No J gene is reported in TCRdb; it was inferred here by comparing the DNA with germline. The CDR3 covers 15 residues. V trimming: 2 bases; J trimming: 1 base; junction bases outside the gene matches: 1. Germline V gene data show CDR1 as GEAIGNYY and CDR2 as EKD. In DNA, the CDR3 is TGTGCCTGTGACATACTGGGGGATTTGACAGCACAACTCTTCTTT. This gives the protein CACDILGDLTAQLFF.

This clone was detected only a few times. A single base is all that separates this from a far larger clone, so a read error is likely. Other DNA sequences from this sample encode an identical CDR3 as well. The rearrangement links TRDV1 to TRDJ1; D might be TRDD3 (6 bases). This CDR3 is built from 21 residues. The germline V gene has CDR1 TSWWSYY and CDR2 QGS. Trimming stripped 1 base from V and 0 bases from J, with 27 bases between. The CDR3 loop reads CALGEPPSYLGPGPYTDKLIF. Here the CDR3 DNA reads TGTGCTCTTGGGGAACCTCCGTCATACCTGGGGCCAGGACCTTACACCGATAAACTCATCTTT.

This clone has just a few counts. V gene TRDV1 combines with J gene TRDJ1; TRDD3 agrees at 9 bases. The germline V gene has CDR1 TSWWSYY and CDR2 QGS. Unmatched junction bases numbered 13, after V lost 0 bases and J lost 2 bases. The CDR3 extends over 19 amino acids. The CDR3 loop reads CALGELVAWGMPRTDKLIF. DNA for the CDR3: TGTGCTCTTGGGGAACTCGTCGCCTGGGGGATGCCGCGGACCGATAAACTCATCTTT.

This clone ranks as large. The chain is built from TRDV1 and TRDJ1; 7 bases line up with TRDD3. The V segment lost 6 bases and the J segment 2 bases; nucleotides outside the gene matches: 12. Per the germline V gene, CDR1 is TSWWSYY and CDR2 is QGS. This CDR3 region has 16 residues. The CDR3 here is CALGSVVWGWTDKLIF. DNA of the CDR3: TGTGCTCTTGGTAGCGTCGTCTGGGGGTGGACCGATAAACTCATCTTT.

J is TRDJ1 and V is TRDV1, with 11 bases fitting TRDD3. The CDR3 spans 21 residues. V was pared by 1 base and J by 2 bases, with 18 bases of the junction left unmatched. CDR1 is TSWWSYY and CDR2 is QGS in the germline V gene. In nucleotides, the CDR3 is TGTGCTCTTGGGGAACCCCGAGGGTTTCGTAACTGGGGGATAAATACCGATAAACTCATCTTT. Protein sequence: CALGEPRGFRNWGINTDKLIF.

This clone is labeled as large. V and J are TRDV2 and TRDJ1, with TRDD3 as a possible D gene (6 bases). The CDR3 is 19 residues long. Germline loops: CDR1 GEAIGNYY, CDR2 EKD. Trimming removed 3 bases at V and 0 bases at J, with 25 bases between. CDR3 sequence: CACDHLAGIDGDYTDKLIF. Here the CDR3 DNA reads TGTGCCTGTGACCACTTGGCAGGGATAGATGGGGACTACACCGATAAACTCATCTTT.

This clone qualifies as hyperexpanded. The chain joins TRDV1 to TRDJ2; 8 bases match TRDD3. In germline, CDR1 is TSWWSYY, CDR2 QGS. The V gene end was trimmed by 3 bases and the J gene end by 2 bases; junction bases not matched to a gene: 14. CDR3 length equals 19 residues. CDR3 DNA: TGTGCTCTTGGGGACCCTGGGGGGGATAAACATCTCTTGACAGCACAACTCTTCTTT. Protein sequence: CALGDPGGDKHLLTAQLFF.

About this clone: Since a far larger clone is one base different, this is likely a read error. Here the J gene is TRDJ1 and the V gene is not called; TRDD3 was called by the table and not checked on the DNA. The CDR3 extends over 23 amino acids. CDR3 amino acids: CSSYAGSADALRFWGIDTDKLIF. The CDR3 coding sequence is TGCAGCTCATATGCAGGCAGCGCCGACGCCCTACGGTTCTGGGGGATAGACACCGATAAACTCATCTTT.

Notes on this clone: Only one base separates this from a far larger clonotype, so it likely reflects a read error. The rearrangement joins TRDV2 to TRDJ3; TRDD3 aligns across 10 bases. TCRdb leaves out the J gene; it was filled in here by matching the DNA to germline. CDR1 is GEAIGNYY and CDR2 is EKD in the germline V gene. The CDR3 has 18 residues. The CDR3 bases are TGTGCCCGTGACACCGCTGGGGGATACTCCTGGGACACCCGACAGATGTTTTTC. This gives the protein CARDTAGGYSWDTRQMFF.

Concerning this clone itself: Just one base apart from a much larger clone, this may be a read error. This chain connects TRDV1 to TRDJ2; unclear D gene. V was trimmed by 5 bases and J by 12 bases, leaving 31 bases between them. Germline CDR1 is TSWWSYY and CDR2 is QGS. The CDR3 runs to 18 residues. CDR3: CALGTSRGDGRYTDKLFF. In DNA form, the CDR3 reads TGTGCTCTTGGGACGTCCCGGGGCGATGGGAGGTACACCGATAAACTCTTCTTT.

A remark on this clone: It is likely a read error: a sequence one base away is far more abundant. CDR3 protein: CALGTRRPSPSYGDTDKLIF. CDR3 coding DNA: TGTGCTCTTGGGACACGAAGGCCTTCCCCTTCTTATGGGGACACCGATAAACTCATCTTT. The rearrangement uses TRDV1 and TRDJ1; a weak D match, TRDD2 (6 bases). The V gene lost 5 bases and the J gene lost 0 bases, with 28 bases spanning the gap. The CDR3 loop spans 20 amino acids. CDR1 and CDR2 (germline): TSWWSYY, QGS.

V gene TRDV1 combines with J gene TRDJ1, with 9 bases lining up with TRDD3. CDR3 size: 20 residues. With 5 bases clipped from V and 0 bases from J, the junction kept 19 bases outside the gene matches. Germline values: CDR1 TSWWSYY, CDR2 QGS. The CDR3 DNA reads as TGTGCTCTTGGGAATCTTCCCACTGGGGGACAAAGGGTGTACACCGATAAACTCATCTTT. It yields the protein CALGNLPTGGQRVYTDKLIF.

In this sample, this clone is hyperexpanded. Other DNA sequences of this sample code for an identical CDR3. This sequence joins TRDV1 and TRDJ1; 9 bases match TRDD3. V lost 4 bases, J lost 0 bases, and 15 bases stayed unmatched. Germline V gene lookup returns CDR1 TSWWSYY and CDR2 QGS. The CDR3 loop spans 19 amino acids. This CDR3 is CALGVIAPTWGINTDKLIF. The DNA for the CDR3 is TGTGCTCTTGGGGTGATCGCTCCTACCTGGGGGATCAACACCGATAAACTCATCTTT.

By share, this clone ranks as medium-sized. This rearrangement joins TRDV2 to TRDJ1; TRDD3 matches 10 bases. Germline V CDR1 and CDR2: GEAIGNYY, EKD. V shed 3 bases and J 0 bases; nucleotides not matched to a gene: 33. There are 25 residues in the CDR3. The CDR3: CACDPLPSSPVLLGDQLQDTDKLIF. The CDR3 nucleotides read TGTGCCTGTGACCCCCTACCTTCCTCCCCTGTTTTACTGGGGGATCAATTACAAGACACCGATAAACTCATCTTT.

A note on this clone: A far larger clone is off by one base, so a read error is likely. This sample also contains other DNA sequences that code for the same CDR3. This chain links TRDV2 with TRDJ3; TRDD3 aligns across 12 bases. Germline matching of the DNA provided the J gene here, since TCRdb leaves it blank. The germline gives CDR1 GEAIGNYY, CDR2 EKD. This CDR3 has 21 residues. V trimming: 7 bases; J trimming: 0 bases; junction bases outside the gene matches: 15. In DNA form, the CDR3 reads TGTGCCTGCGACCGCGTACTGGGGGATACTCCCAGCTCCTGGGACACCCGACAGATGTTTTTC. It translates to CACDRVLGDTPSSWDTRQMFF.

This clone was observed a handful of times. A far larger clone is one base from this, pointing to a likely read error. The gene calls are TRDV1 and TRDJ1, with 11 bases identical to TRDD3. Per germline, CDR1 TSWWSYY and CDR2 QGS. This CDR3 is 19 amino acids long. V was pared by 6 bases and J by 4 bases, with 19 bases of the junction left unmatched. CDR3 loop: CALGYRSRGLGDTFDKLIF. CDR3 coding DNA: TGTGCTCTTGGATACCGATCCCGGGGGCTGGGGGATACTTTCGATAAACTCATCTTT.